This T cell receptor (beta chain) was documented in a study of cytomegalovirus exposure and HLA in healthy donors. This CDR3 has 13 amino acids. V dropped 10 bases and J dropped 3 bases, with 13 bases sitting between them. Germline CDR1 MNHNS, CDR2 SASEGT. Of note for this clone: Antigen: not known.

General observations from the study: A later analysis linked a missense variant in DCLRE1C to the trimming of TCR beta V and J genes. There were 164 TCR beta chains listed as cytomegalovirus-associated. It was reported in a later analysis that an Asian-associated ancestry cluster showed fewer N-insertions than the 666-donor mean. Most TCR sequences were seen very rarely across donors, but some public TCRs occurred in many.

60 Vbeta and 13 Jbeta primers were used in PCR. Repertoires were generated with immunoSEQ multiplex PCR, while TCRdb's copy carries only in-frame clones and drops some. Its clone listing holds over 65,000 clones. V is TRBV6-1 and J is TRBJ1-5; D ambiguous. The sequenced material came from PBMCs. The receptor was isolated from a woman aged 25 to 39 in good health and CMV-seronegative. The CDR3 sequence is CAIAEIFNQPQHF. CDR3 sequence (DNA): TGTGCCATTGCGGAGATTTTCAATCAGCCCCAGCATTTT.